The next 2 T cell receptor beta chains were all read from a single sample in a study of tumor and adjacent non-tumor tissue in lung cancer. A modified ARM-PCR protocol with three rounds of nested PCR amplified TCRbeta. Using its own MiXCR run on the multiplex PCR reads, TCRdb lists one record per CDR3 protein. The sample holds just over 200,000 distinct CDR3 sequences, around 70% seen once. This sample's RNA came from whole unsorted tissue. Sequencing input: lung tumor tissue. All receptors come from a man in his 60s with non-small cell lung cancer.

For this clonotype: A read error may produce the germline difference seen at one junction end. This sequence joins TRBV20-1 and TRBJ2-7; D may be TRBD1 (6 bases). CDR1 and CDR2 from the germline V gene are DFQATT and SNEGSKA (reference sequence). The CDR3 runs to 14 residues. CDR3 in amino acids: CSAKGDPPIYEQYF. In nucleotides, the CDR3 is TGCAGTGCTAAGGGGGACCCACCCATCTACGAGCAATACTTC.

To note about this clonotype: A read error may account for a junction end that differs from germline. The genes are TRBV6-5 and TRBJ2-7; 10 positions agree with TRBD1. The CDR3 extends over 15 amino acids. CDR1 and CDR2 from the germline V gene are MNHEY and SVGAGI. In DNA form, the CDR3 reads TGTGCCAGCAGTTACTCGGGACAGGGGACCTACGAGCATTACTTC. This translates into CASSYSGQGTYEHYF.